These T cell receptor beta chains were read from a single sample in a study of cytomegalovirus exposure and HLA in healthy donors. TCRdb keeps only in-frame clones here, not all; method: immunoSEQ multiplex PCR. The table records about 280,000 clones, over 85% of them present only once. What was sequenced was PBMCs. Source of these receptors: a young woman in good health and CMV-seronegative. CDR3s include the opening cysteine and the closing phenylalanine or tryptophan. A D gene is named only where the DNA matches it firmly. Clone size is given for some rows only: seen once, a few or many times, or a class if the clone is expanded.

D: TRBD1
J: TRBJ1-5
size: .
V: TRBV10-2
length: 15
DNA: TGCGCCACCGAGGACAGGGTCCGGAGCAATCAGCCCCAGCATTTT
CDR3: CATEDRVRSNQPQHF

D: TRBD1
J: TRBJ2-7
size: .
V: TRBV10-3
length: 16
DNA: TGTGCCATCAGTGAGTCCACAGGGGTCAGCTCCTACGAGCAGTACTTC
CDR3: CAISESTGVSSYEQYF

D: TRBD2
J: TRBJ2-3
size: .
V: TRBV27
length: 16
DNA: TGTGCCAGCAGCTTGACGAGCGGGGGGAGCACAGATACGCAGTATTTT
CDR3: CASSLTSGGSTDTQYF

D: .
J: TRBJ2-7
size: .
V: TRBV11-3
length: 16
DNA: TGTGCCAGCAGCTTAGTGGTCAAGCGGCACTCCTACGAGCAGTACTTC
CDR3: CASSLVVKRHSYEQYF

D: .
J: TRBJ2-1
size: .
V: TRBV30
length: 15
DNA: TGTGCCTGGAGTGTGAACAGGGGACTTTACAATGAGCAGTTCTTC
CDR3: CAWSVNRGLYNEQFF

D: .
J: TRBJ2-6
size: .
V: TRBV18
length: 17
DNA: TGTGCCAGCTCACCACCGAGGGGGAACTCTGGGGCCAACGTCCTGACTTTC
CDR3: CASSPPRGNSGANVLTF

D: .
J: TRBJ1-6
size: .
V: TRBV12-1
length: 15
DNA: TGTGCCAGCAGCTTTGCTGGGACAGGGGATTCACCCCTCCACTTT
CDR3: CASSFAGTGDSPLHF

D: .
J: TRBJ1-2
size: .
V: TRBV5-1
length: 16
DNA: TGCGCCAGCAGCCCGGGTGGAAGGGCGGGTGACTATGGCTACACCTTC
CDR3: CASSPGGRAGDYGYTF

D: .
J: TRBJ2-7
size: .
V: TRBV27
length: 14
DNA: TGTGCCAGCAGTTTCGCGCCGGGAGTCTACGAGCAGTACTTC
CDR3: CASSFAPGVYEQYF

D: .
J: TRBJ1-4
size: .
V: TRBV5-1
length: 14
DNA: TGCGCCACCGCCCCGACAGATTCTAATGAAAAACTGTTTTTT
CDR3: CATAPTDSNEKLFF

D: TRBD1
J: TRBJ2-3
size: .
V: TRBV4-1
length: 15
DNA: TGCGCCAGCAGCCAGCAGGGGGCCGGCACAGATACGCAGTATTTT
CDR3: CASSQQGAGTDTQYF

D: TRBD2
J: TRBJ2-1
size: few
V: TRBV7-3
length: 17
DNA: TGTGCCAGCAGCTTAGTCCCATTGGGGGGGACCTACAATGAGCAGTTCTTC
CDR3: CASSLVPLGGTYNEQFF

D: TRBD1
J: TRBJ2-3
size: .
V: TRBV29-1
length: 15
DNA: TGCAGCGTTGAAGGGGGGGACAGGGGTAAAGATACGCAGTATTTT
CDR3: CSVEGGDRGKDTQYF

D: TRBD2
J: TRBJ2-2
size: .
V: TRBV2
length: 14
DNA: TGTGCCAGCATATTCGAGCGGGGTATAGGGGAGCTGTTTTTT
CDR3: CASIFERGIGELFF

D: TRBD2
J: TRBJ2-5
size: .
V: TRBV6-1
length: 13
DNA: TGTGCCAGTACTGCGGGGGTCCAAGAGACCCAGTACTTC
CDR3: CASTAGVQETQYF

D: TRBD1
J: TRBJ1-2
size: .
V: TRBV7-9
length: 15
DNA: TGTGCCAGCAGCTTAGGGGACAGCCAGGGGTATGGCTACACCTTC
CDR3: CASSLGDSQGYGYTF

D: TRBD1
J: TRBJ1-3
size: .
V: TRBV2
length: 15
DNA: TGTGCCAGCAGTTGGACAGGGGGATCTGGAAACACCATATATTTT
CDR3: CASSWTGGSGNTIYF

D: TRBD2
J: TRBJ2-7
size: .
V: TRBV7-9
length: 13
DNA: TGTGCCAGCAGCCTCAAGGGAGGGTACGAGCAGTACTTC
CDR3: CASSLKGGYEQYF

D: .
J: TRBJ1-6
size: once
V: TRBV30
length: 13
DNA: TGTGCCTGGAGTGTCGGGGATAATTCACCCCTCCACTTT
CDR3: CAWSVGDNSPLHF

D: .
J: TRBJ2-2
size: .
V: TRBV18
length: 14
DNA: TGTGCCAGCTTCCAGGTTGTGGGCATCGGGGAGCTGTTTTTT
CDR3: CASFQVVGIGELFF

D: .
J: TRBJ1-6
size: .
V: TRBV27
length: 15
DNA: TGTGCCAGCAGCCGCGGCTACTCCTATAATTCACCCCTCCACTTT
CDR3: CASSRGYSYNSPLHF

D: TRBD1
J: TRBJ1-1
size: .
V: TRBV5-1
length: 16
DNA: TGCGCCAGCAGCTTGGGGGGACAGGCCGTGAACACTGAAGCTTTCTTT
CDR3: CASSLGGQAVNTEAFF

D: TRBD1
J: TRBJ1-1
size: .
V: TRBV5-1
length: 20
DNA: TGCGCCAGCAGAACCCGCGGGACAGAGGGAATTCTCACTCTGAACACTGAAGCTTTCTTT
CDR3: CASRTRGTEGILTLNTEAFF

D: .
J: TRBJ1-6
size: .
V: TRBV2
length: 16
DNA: TGTGCCAGCACGCGGGGGGGGGCCCCCTATAATTCACCCCTCCACTTT
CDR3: CASTRGGAPYNSPLHF

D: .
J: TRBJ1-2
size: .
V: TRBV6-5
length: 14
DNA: TGTGCCAGCAGTCCTACTTGGGCAAACTATGGCTACACCTTC
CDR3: CASSPTWANYGYTF

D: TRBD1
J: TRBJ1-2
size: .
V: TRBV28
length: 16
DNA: TGTGCCAGCAGTACGCCGCCAGGACAGGGACTTTATGGCTACACCTTC
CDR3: CASSTPPGQGLYGYTF

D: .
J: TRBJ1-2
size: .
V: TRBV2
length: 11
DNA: TGTGCCACCAAACAGGGTTCTGGCTACACCTTC
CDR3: CATKQGSGYTF

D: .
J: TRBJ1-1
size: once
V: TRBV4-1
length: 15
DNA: TGCGCCAGCAGCCAGGTCCCTATCGTTAGCCCTGAAGCTTTCTTT
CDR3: CASSQVPIVSPEAFF

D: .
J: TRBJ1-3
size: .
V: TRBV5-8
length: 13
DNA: TGTGCCAGCAGCCCTGGGGGCGTAAACACCATATATTTT
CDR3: CASSPGGVNTIYF

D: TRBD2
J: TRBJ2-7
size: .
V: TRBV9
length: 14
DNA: TGTGCCAGCAGCGCCGGGACTAGTTTCCACGAGCAGTACTTC
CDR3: CASSAGTSFHEQYF

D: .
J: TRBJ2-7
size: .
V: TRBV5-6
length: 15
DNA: TGTGCCAGCAGCTCCAACGTCGGACTCTGGTACGAGCAGTACTTC
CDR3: CASSSNVGLWYEQYF

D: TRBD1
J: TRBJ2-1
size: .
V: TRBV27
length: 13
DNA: TGTGCCAGCAGTTCCCATGACAGGGATGAGCAGTTCTTC
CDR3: CASSSHDRDEQFF

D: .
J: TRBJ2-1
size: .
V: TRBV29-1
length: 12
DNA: TGCAGCGTTGAAACAGGGAACAATGAGCAGTTCTTC
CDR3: CSVETGNNEQFF

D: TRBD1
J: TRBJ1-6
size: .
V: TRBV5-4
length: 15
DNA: TGTGCCAGCAGCTTGTCCGGGACAGGGCGTTCACCCCTCCACTTT
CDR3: CASSLSGTGRSPLHF

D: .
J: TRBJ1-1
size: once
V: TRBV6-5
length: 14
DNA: TGTGCCAGCAGTTACTCTGTAGCGAACACTGAAGCTTTCTTT
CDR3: CASSYSVANTEAFF

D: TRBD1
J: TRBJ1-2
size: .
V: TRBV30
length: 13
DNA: TGTGCCTGGAGGGAGGACAGGAACTATGGCTACACCTTC
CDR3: CAWREDRNYGYTF

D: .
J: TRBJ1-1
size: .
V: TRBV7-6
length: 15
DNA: TGTGCCAGCAGCTCCGTGACAGGATTGGTTACTGAAGCTTTCTTT
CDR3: CASSSVTGLVTEAFF

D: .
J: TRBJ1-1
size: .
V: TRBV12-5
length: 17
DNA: TGTGCTAGTGGTTTGCCTTCGTGGAGGGCCCGGACCACTGAAGCTTTCTTT
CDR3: CASGLPSWRARTTEAFF

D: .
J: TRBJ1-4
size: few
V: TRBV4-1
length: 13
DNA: TGCGCCAGCAGCCAATTGACAGTTGAAAAACTGTTTTTT
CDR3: CASSQLTVEKLFF

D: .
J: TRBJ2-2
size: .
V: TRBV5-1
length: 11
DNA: TGCGCCAGCACCTTACACGGGGAGCTGTTTTTT
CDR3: CASTLHGELFF

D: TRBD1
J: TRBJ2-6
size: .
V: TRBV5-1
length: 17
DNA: TGCGCCAGCACCCTCGGGACAGGGTTCCCTGGGGCCAACGTCCTGACTTTC
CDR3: CASTLGTGFPGANVLTF

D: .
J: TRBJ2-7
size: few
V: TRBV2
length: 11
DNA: TGTGCCAGCAGTGTTCTATACGAGCAGTACTTC
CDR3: CASSVLYEQYF

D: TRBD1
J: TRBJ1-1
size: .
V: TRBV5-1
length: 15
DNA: TGCGCCAGCAGCTTACAGGGGAAAGGGGACACTGAAGCTTTCTTT
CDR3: CASSLQGKGDTEAFF

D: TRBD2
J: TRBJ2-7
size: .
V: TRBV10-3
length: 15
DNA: TGTGCCATCAGGACTACTAGCGGGGGGTCCTACGAGCAGTACTTC
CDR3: CAIRTTSGGSYEQYF